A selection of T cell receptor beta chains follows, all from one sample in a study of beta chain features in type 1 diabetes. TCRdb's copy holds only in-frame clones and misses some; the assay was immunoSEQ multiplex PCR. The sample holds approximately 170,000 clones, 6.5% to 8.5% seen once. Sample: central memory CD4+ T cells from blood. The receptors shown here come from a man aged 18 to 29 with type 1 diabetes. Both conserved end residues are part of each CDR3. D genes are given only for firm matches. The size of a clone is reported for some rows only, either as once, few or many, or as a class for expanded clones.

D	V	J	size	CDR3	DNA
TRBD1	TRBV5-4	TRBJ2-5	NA	CASSLPIGRGGRVTQYF	TGTGCCAGCAGCTTGCCCATCGGACGAGGGGGCCGTGTGACCCAGTACTTC
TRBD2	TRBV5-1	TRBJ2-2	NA	CASSTGTSDTGELFF	TGCGCCAGCAGCACGGGGACTAGCGATACCGGGGAGCTGTTTTTT
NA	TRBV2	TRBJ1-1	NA	CASSDRSAAEAFF	TGTGCCAGCAGTGACCGGAGCGCGGCTGAAGCTTTCTTT
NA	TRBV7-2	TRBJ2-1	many	CASSSRGGNEQFF	TGTGCCAGCAGCTCCAGAGGGGGCAATGAGCAGTTCTTC
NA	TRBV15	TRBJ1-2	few	CATSRGERRGGYTF	TGTGCCACCAGCAGAGGGGAACGTCGAGGGGGCTACACCTTC
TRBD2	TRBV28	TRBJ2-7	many	CASSHYLPGLAGAGYEQYF	TGTGCCAGCAGTCACTACCTCCCGGGACTAGCGGGGGCGGGCTACGAGCAGTACTTC
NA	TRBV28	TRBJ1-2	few	CASTRWIQGYGYTF	TGTGCCAGCACCCGATGGATACAGGGCTATGGCTACACCTTC
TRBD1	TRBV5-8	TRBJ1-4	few	CASSSALGQGGEKLFF	TGTGCCAGCAGCTCCGCCCTGGGACAGGGGGGCGAAAAACTGTTTTTT
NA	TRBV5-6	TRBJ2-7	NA	CASRLRGSYEQYF	TGTGCCAGCAGACTTCGGGGGTCCTACGAGCAGTACTTC
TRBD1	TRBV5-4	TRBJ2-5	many	CASSSRQGLAETQYF	TGTGCCAGCAGCTCGCGACAGGGGTTGGCAGAGACCCAGTACTTC